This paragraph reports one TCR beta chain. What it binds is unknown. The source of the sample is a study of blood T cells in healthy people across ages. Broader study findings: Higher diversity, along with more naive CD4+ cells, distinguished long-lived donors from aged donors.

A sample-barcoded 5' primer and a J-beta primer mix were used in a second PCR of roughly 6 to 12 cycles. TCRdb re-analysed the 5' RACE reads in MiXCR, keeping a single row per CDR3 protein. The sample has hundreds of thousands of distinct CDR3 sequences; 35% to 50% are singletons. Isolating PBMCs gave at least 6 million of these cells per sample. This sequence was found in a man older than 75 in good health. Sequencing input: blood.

The CDR3 region is CASSVREAYEQYF. The CDR3 DNA reads TGTGCCAGCAGCGTACGAGAAGCGTACGAGCAGTACTTC. J is TRBJ2-7 and V is TRBV7-8, with D uncertain. The CDR3 is 13 residues long. V lost 5 bases, J lost 4 bases, and 12 bases lay in between. Per the germline V gene, CDR1 is SGHVS and CDR2 is FQNEAQ.